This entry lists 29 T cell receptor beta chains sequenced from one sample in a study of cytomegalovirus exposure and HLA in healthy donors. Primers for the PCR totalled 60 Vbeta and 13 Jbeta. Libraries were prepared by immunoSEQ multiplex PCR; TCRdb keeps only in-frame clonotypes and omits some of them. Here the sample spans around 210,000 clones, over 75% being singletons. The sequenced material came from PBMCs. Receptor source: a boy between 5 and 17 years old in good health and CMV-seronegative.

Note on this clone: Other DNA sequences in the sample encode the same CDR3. The CDR3 region is CAWSVSSNQPQHF. CDR3 DNA: TGTGCCTGGAGTGTATCCTCCAATCAGCCCCAGCATTTT. The chain is built from TRBV30 and TRBJ1-5; no clear D gene. V was clipped by 0 bases and J by 3 bases, with 6 bases between them. The CDR3 totals 13 residues. Germline V lookup: CDR1 GTSNPN, CDR2 SVGIG (reference sequence).

CDR3 DNA sequence: TGTGCCAGTATCGCGGGGCCCAGGGGGGTGTCCGGCTACACCTTC. It translates to CASIAGPRGVSGYTF. The J gene is TRBJ1-2, the V gene TRBV19; 7 positions agree with TRBD1. Germline V gene data show CDR1 as LNHDA and CDR2 as SQIVND (reference sequence). Losses at the gene ends were 7 bases for V and 8 bases for J; bases not matched to a gene: 16. This CDR3 contains 15 residues.

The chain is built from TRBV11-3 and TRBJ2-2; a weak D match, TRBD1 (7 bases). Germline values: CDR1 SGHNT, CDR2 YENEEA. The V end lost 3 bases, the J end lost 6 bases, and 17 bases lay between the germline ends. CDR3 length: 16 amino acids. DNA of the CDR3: TGTGCCAGCAGCTTCGTAACAGGGGACTTCGCCGGGGAGCTGTTTTTT. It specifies CASSFVTGDFAGELFF. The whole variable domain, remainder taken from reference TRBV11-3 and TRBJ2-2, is EAGVVQSPRYKIIEKKQPVAFWCNPISGHNTLYWYLQNLGQGPELLIRYENEEAVDDSQLPKDRFSAERLKGVDSTLKIQPAELGDSAVYLCASSFVTGDFAGELFFGEGSRLTVL.

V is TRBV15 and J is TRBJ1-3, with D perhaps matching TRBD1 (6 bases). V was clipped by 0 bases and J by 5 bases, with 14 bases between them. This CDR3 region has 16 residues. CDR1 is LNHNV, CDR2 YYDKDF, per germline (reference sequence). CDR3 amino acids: CATSRDLARGRNTIYF. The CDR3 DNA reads TGTGCCACCAGCAGAGATTTGGCCAGGGGAAGAAACACCATATATTTT.

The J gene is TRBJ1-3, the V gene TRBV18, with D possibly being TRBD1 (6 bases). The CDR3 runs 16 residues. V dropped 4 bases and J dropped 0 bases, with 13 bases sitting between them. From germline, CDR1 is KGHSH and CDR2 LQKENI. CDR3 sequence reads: CASSRSQGYSGNTIYF. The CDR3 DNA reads TGTGCCAGCTCACGGTCACAGGGTTACTCTGGAAACACCATATATTTT.

CDR3 DNA: TGTGCCAGCAGCGTAGGAGGGGGATACACAGATACGCAGTATTTT. Protein sequence: CASSVGGGYTDTQYF. The chain uses TRBV9 and TRBJ2-3, with D possibly being TRBD1 (6 bases). Germline lookup yields CDR1 SGDLS and CDR2 YYNGEE. This CDR3 is built from 15 residues. V dropped 0 bases and J dropped 2 bases, with 10 bases sitting between them.

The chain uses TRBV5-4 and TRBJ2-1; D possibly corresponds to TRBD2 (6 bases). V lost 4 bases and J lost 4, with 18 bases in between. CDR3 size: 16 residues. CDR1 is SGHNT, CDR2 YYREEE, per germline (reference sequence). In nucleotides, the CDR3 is TGTGCCAGCAGCCCAACTAGCCGGCCATTATACAATGAGCAGTTCTTC. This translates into CASSPTSRPLYNEQFF.

CDR3 in DNA: TGTGCCAGCAGCGTTACAGGGGATGGTTACACAGATACGCAGTATTTT. This sequence encodes CASSVTGDGYTDTQYF. The V gene is TRBV9, the J gene TRBJ2-3; 7 bases are shared with TRBD1. This CDR3 region has 16 residues. With V trimmed by 2 bases and J by 2 bases, 8 bases remained unmatched. The germline V gene has CDR1 SGDLS and CDR2 YYNGEE.

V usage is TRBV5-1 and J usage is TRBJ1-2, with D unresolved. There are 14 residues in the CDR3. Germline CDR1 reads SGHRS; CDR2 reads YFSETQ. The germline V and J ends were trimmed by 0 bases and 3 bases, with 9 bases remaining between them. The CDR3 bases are TGCGCCAGCAGCTTGGCCACATCCGACTATGGCTACACCTTC. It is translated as CASSLATSDYGYTF.

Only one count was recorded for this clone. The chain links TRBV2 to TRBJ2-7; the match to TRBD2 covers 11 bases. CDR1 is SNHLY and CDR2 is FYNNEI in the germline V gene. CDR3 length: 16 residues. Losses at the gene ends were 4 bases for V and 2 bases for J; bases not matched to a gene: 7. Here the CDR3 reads CASSGLAGLGTYEQYF. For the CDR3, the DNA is TGTGCCAGCAGTGGACTAGCGGGATTAGGCACCTACGAGCAGTACTTC.

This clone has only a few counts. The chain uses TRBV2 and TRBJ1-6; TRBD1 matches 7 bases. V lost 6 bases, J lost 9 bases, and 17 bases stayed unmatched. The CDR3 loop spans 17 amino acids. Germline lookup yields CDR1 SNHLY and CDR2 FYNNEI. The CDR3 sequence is CASRVDTFRQGGSPLHF. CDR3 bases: TGTGCCAGCAGGGTTGACACCTTTCGACAGGGCGGTTCACCCCTCCACTTT.

The DNA of the CDR3 is TGTGCCAGCAGGCGAGACAGGGGAAGTAGGAGCAATCAGCCCCAGCATTTT. It specifies CASRRDRGSRSNQPQHF. The gene calls are TRBV28 and TRBJ1-5, with 8 bases lining up with TRBD1. V lost 6 bases, J lost 1 base, and 11 bases stayed unmatched. CDR1 MDHEN and CDR2 SYDVKM come from the germline V gene. This CDR3 contains 17 residues.

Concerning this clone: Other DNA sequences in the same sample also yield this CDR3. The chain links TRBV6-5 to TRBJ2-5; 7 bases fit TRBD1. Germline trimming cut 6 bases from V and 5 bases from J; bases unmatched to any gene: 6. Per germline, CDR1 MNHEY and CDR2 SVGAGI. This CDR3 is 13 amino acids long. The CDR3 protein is CASSYRGWETQYF. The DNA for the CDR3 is TGTGCCAGCAGCTACAGGGGATGGGAGACCCAGTACTTC.

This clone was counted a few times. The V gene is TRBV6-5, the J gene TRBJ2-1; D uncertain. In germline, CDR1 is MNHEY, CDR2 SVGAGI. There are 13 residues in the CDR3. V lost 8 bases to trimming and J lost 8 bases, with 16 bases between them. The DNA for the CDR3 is TGTGCCAGCGGCCTTACTAATCTAGATGAGCAGTTCTTC. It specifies CASGLTNLDEQFF.

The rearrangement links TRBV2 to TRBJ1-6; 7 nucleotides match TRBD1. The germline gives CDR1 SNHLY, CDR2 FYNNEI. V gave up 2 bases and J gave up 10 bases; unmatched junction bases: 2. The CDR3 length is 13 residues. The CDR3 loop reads CASSERTGSPLHF. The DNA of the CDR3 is TGTGCCAGCAGTGAAAGGACAGGCTCACCCCTCCACTTT.

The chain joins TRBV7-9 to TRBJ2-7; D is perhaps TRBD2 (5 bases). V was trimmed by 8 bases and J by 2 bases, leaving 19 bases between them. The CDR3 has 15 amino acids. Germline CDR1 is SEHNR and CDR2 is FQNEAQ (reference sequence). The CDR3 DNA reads TGTGCCAGCGGGTCACGGAGGCCCCCGACCTACGAGCAGTACTTC. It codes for CASGSRRPPTYEQYF. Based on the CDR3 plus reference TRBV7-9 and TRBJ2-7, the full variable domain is DTGVSQNPRHKITKRGQNVTFRCDPISEHNRLYWYRQTLGQGPEFLTYFQNEAQLEKSRLLSDRFSAERPKGSFSTLEIQRTEQGDSAMYLCASGSRRPPTYEQYFGPGTRLTVT.

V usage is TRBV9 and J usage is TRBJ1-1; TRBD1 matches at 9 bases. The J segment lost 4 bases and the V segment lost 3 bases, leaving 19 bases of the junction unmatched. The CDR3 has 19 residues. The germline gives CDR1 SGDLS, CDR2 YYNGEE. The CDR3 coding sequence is TGTGCCAGCAGCGAGGGACCTCCGGGACAGGGCTTTGGGCGCACTGAAGCTTTCTTT. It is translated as CASSEGPPGQGFGRTEAFF.

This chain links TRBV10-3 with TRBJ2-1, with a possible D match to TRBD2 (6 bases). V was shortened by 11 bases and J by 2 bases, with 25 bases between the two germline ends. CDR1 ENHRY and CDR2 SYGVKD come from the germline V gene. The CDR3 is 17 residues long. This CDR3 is CASSPLSRDFAYNEQFF. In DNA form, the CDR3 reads TGTGCCTCCTCCCCTCTCAGCCGGGACTTCGCCTACAATGAGCAGTTCTTC.

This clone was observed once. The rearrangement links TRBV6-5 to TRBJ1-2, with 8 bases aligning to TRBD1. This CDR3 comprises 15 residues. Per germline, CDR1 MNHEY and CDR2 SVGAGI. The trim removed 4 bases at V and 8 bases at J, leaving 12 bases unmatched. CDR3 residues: CASSSPLRGLNGYTF. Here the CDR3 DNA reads TGTGCCAGCAGTTCCCCTCTCAGGGGGCTAAACGGCTACACCTTC.

The CDR3 reads CASSLDRDNEKLFF. CDR3 sequence (DNA): TGTGCCAGCAGCTTAGATCGGGATAATGAAAAACTGTTTTTT. The rearrangement joins TRBV11-3 to TRBJ1-4; no definite D call. CDR1 is SGHNT and CDR2 is YENEEA in the germline V gene. V gave up 0 bases and J gave up 4 bases, with 6 bases separating them. The CDR3 has 14 residues.

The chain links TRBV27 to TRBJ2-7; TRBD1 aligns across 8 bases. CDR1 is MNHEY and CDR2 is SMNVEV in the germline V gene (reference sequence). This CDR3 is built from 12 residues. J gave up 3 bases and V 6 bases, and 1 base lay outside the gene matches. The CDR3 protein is CASRQGVYEQYF. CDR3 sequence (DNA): TGTGCCAGCAGACAGGGGGTCTACGAGCAGTACTTC.

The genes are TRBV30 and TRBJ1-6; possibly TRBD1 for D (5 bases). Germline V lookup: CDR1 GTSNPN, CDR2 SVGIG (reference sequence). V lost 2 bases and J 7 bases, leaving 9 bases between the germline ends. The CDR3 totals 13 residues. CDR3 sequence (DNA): TGTGCCTGGAGTAACAGGAAGAATTCACCCCTCCACTTT. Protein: CAWSNRKNSPLHF. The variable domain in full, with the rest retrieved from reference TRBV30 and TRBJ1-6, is SQTIHQWPATLVQPVGSPLSLECTVEGTSNPNLYWYRQAAGRGLQLLFYSVGIGQISSEVPQNLSASRPQDRQFILSSKKLLLSDSGFYLCAWSNRKNSPLHFGNGTRLTVT.

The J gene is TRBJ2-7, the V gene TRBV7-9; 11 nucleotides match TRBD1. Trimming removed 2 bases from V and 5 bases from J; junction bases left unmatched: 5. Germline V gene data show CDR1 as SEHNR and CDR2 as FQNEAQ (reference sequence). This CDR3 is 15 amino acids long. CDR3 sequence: CASSLPRTGGDEQYF. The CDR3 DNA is TGTGCCAGCAGCTTACCTCGGACAGGGGGCGACGAGCAGTACTTC.

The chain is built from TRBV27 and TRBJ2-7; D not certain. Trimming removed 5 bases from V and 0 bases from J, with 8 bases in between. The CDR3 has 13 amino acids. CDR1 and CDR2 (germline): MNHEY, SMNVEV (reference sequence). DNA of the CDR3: TGTGCCAGCAGTCTTAGCCGCTCCTACGAGCAGTACTTC. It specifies CASSLSRSYEQYF.

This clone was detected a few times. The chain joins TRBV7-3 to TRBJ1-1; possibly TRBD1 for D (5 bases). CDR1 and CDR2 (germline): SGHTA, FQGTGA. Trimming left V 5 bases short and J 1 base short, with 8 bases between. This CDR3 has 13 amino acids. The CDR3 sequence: CASSQDRNTEAFF. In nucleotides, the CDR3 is TGTGCCAGCAGCCAAGACAGGAACACTGAAGCTTTCTTT.

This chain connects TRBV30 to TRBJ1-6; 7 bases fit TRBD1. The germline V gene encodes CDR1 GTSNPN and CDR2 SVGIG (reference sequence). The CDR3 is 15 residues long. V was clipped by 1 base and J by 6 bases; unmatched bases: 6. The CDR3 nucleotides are TGTGCCTGGAGTGAAGGGACAGCTTTTAATTCACCCCTCCACTTT. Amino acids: CAWSEGTAFNSPLHF. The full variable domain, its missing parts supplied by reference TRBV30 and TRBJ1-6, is SQTIHQWPATLVQPVGSPLSLECTVEGTSNPNLYWYRQAAGRGLQLLFYSVGIGQISSEVPQNLSASRPQDRQFILSSKKLLLSDSGFYLCAWSEGTAFNSPLHFGNGTRLTVT.

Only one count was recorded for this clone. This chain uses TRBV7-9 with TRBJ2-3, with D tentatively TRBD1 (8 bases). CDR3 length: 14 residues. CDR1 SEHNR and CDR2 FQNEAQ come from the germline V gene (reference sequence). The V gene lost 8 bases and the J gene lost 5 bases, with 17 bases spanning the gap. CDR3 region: CASVPTGEGDTQYF. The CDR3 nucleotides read TGTGCCAGCGTCCCGACAGGGGAGGGAGATACGCAGTATTTT.

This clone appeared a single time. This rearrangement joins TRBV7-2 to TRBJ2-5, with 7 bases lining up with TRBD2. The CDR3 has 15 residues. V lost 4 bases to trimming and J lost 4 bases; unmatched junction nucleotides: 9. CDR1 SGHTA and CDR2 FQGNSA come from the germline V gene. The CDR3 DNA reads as TGTGCCAGCAGCTCCACTTTATTAGCGGGAGAGACCCAGTACTTC. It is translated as CASSSTLLAGETQYF.

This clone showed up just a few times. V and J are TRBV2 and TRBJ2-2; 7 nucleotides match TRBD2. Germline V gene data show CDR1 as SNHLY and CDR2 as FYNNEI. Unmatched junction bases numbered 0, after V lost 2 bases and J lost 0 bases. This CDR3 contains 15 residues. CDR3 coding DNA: TGTGCCAGCAGTGAAAGCGGGACGAACACCGGGGAGCTGTTTTTT. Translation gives CASSESGTNTGELFF.